This TCR beta chain comes out of a study of blood T cell repertoires in COVID-19. Study at large: Spain, Italy and the United States supplied samples that represented acute and convalescent COVID-19. In each case, the material was cDNA or gDNA derived from T cells, B-cell-depleted T cells, or PBMCs.

Symptom resolution, clearance, or two negative PCRs marked donors in Cohort 3 as recovered. As processed by the authors: It was from reference gene primer amplification that nucleated cell counts were estimated. Assay used: immunoSEQ multiplex PCR; TCRdb lists only in-frame clones, some missing. V and J calls plus clone size are reproduced from that table; the DNA served to infer D and trimming. The sample lists 130,000 or so clones, 80% to 85% occurring once. Trimming cost V 1 base and J 3 bases, with 6 bases left between them. The CDR3 contains 14 residues. CDR1 and CDR2 (germline): KGHSH, LQKENI. The TCR comes from a woman younger than 45 who had recovered from COVID-19. The specimen sequenced was PBMCs or T cells enriched from blood (not recorded which). This chain links TRBV18 with TRBJ1-4, with a possible D match to TRBD1 (6 bases). The CDR3 protein is CASSPQGANEKLFF. For the CDR3, the DNA is TGTGCCAGCTCACCACAGGGGGCTAATGAAAAACTGTTTTTT.